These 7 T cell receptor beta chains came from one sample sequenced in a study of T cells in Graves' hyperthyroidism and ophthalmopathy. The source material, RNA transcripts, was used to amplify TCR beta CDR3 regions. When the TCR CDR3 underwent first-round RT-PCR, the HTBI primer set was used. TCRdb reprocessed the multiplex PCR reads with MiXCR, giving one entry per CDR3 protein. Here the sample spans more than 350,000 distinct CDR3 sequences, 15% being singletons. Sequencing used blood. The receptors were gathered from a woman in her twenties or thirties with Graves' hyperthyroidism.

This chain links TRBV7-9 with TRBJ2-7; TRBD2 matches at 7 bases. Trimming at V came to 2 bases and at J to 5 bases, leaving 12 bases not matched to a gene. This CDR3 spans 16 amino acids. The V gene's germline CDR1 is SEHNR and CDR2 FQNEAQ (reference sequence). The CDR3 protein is CASSLTGTPSGNEQYF. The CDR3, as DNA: TGTGCCAGCAGCTTAACAGGTACCCCGAGCGGGAACGAGCAGTACTTC.

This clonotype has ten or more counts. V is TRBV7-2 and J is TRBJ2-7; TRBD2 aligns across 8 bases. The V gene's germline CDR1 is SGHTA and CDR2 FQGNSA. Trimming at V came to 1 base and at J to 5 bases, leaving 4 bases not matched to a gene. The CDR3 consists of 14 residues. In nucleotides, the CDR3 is TGTGCCAGCAGCTTAGGAGCGGGAGATGACGAGCAGTACTTC. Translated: CASSLGAGDDEQYF.

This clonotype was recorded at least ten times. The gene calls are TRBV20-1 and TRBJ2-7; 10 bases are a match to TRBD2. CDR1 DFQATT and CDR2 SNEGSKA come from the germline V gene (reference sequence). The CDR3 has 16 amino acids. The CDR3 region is CALSGLAGAVAYEQYF. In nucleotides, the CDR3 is TGCGCACTCTCAGGGCTAGCGGGAGCAGTCGCCTACGAGCAGTACTTC.

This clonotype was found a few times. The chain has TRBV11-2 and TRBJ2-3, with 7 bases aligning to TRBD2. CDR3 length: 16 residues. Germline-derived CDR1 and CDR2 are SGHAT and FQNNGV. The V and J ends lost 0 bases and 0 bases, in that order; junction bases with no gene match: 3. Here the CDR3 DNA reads TGTGCCAGCAGCTTAGATACAGCGGGAAGCACAGATACGCAGTATTTT. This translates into CASSLDTAGSTDTQYF.

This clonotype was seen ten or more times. The CDR3, as DNA: TGTGCCAGCAGTTCGACGGGCCTACTAGATCAGCCCCAGCATTTT. Translating gives CASSSTGLLDQPQHF. The V and J genes are TRBV12-3 or TRBV12-4 and TRBJ1-5; D remains unclear. The CDR3 has 15 residues. V gave up 4 bases and J gave up 5 bases, with 15 bases separating them.

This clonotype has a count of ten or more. The CDR3 reads CASSSLGLAAYEQYF. The CDR3 coding sequence is TGTGCCAGCAGTTCCTTGGGACTAGCGGCTTACGAGCAGTACTTC. The genes are TRBV28 and TRBJ2-7; 11 nucleotides agree with TRBD2. Germline values: CDR1 MDHEN, CDR2 SYDVKM. J lost 4 bases, V lost 4 bases, and 6 bases had no gene match. CDR3 length: 15 amino acids.

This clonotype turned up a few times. CDR3 nucleotide sequence: TGCGCCAGCAGCTCCGCCGGGACTAGCGAGACCCAGTACTTC. Translated: CASSSAGTSETQYF. The chain joins TRBV5-1 to TRBJ2-5; 9 bases agree with TRBD2. Germline CDR1 SGHRS, CDR2 YFSETQ. The CDR3 is made up of 14 amino acids. J was trimmed by 5 bases and V by 3 bases; bases with no gene match: 5.